This T cell receptor (beta chain) was sequenced in a study of shared clonotypes between healthy human individuals. Assay used: immunoSEQ multiplex PCR; TCRdb lists only in-frame clones, some missing. The repertoire consists of 2 million to 3 million clones, with more than 85% occurring once and the leading ten covering more than 0.35%. Input material: naive CD4+ T cells from PBMCs. As for subset: CD45RA+ positively selected. The sequence came from a man aged 18 to 35 in good health. Some clones in this sample may be carry-over from other donors' samples.

CDR3 DNA sequence: TGTGCCAGCAGGCCAATAGCGGGAGCGGTCTACAATGAGCAGTTCTTC. Protein sequence: CASRPIAGAVYNEQFF. The rearrangement joins TRBV7-2 to TRBJ2-1; 9 nucleotides agree with TRBD2. V lost 6 bases, J lost 3 bases, and 9 bases stayed unmatched. CDR1 SGHTA and CDR2 FQGNSA come from the germline V gene. The CDR3 contains 16 residues. Drawing the rest from reference TRBV7-2 and TRBJ2-1, the complete variable domain is GAGVSQSPSNKVTEKGKDVELRCDPISGHTALYWYRQSLGQGLEFLIYFQGNSAPDKSGLPSDRFSAERTGGSVSTLTIQRTQQEDSAVYLCASRPIAGAVYNEQFFGPGTRLTVL.